This T cell receptor beta chain was observed in a study of blood T cell repertoires in COVID-19. This CDR3 contains 14 residues. Between the trimmed V and J ends, which lost 5 bases and 2 bases, there was a span of 13 bases. Germline lookup yields CDR1 SNHLY and CDR2 FYNNEI. Sequenced by immunoSEQ multiplex PCR; TCRdb stores in-frame clones only, minus some. Of under 300,000 clones in the sample, around 90% were seen once. In its sample, this clone was seen a few times. Sequenced input: PBMCs or T cells enriched from blood (not recorded which). This receptor was obtained from a woman under 40 with acute COVID-19. The V call is TRBV2, the J call TRBJ2-7, with D perhaps matching TRBD1 (6 bases). The CDR3 DNA reads TGTGCCAGCAGTACTCCAGGGGCGGCCTACGAGCAGTACTTC. Translating it yields CASSTPGAAYEQYF.